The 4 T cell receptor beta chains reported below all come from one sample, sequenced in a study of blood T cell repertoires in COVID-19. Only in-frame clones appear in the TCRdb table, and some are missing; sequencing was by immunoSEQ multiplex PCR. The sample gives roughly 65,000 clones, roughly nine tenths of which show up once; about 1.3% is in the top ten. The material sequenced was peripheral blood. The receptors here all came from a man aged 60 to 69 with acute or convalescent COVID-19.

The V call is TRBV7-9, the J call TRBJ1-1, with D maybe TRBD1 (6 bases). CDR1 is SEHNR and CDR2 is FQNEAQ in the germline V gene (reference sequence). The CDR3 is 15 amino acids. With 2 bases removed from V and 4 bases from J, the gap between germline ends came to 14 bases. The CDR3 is CASSLQTGSVTEAFF. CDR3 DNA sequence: TGTGCCAGCAGCTTACAAACAGGGTCGGTCACTGAAGCTTTCTTT.

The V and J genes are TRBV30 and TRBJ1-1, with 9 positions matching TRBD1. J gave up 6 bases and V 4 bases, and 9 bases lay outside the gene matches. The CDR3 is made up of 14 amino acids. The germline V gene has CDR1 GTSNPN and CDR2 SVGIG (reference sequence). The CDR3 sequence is CAWISGQGIPEAFF. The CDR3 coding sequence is TGTGCCTGGATTTCCGGACAGGGGATCCCTGAAGCTTTCTTT.

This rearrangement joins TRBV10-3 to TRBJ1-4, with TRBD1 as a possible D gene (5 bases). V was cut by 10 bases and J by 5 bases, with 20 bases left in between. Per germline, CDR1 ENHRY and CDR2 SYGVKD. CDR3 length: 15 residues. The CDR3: CATSPGRERNEKLFF. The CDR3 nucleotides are TGTGCCACCTCGCCAGGGCGGGAGAGAAATGAAAAACTGTTTTTT.

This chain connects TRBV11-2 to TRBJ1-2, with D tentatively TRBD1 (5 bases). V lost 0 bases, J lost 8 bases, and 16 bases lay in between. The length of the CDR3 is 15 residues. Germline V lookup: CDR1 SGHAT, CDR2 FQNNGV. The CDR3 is CASSLDPVRVGGYTF. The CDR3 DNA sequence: TGTGCCAGCAGCTTAGATCCCGTCAGGGTCGGGGGCTACACCTTC.